What follows describes a single T cell receptor (beta chain). A second about 7 to 12 cycle PCR used barcoded and J-beta primers. One entry per CDR3 protein, called by TCRdb with MiXCR from the 5' RACE reads. The sample has 800,000 to 950,000 distinct CDR3 sequences; roughly 28% are singletons. The data were taken from a study of blood T cells in healthy people across ages. Germline loops: CDR1 DFQATT, CDR2 SNEGSKA (reference sequence). The CDR3 totals 13 residues. J was trimmed by 3 bases and V by 8 bases; bases with no gene match: 6. The same sample was also studied in work on T cells of mothers and their children. That source notes: T cell clones that were persistent and microchimeric went undetected.

This chain uses TRBV20-1 with TRBJ2-2, with 7 positions matching TRBD1. The sequencing sample was made of blood. The sequence was collected from a woman in her thirties or forties in good health. CDR3 DNA: TGCAGTACAGGGGCAGTAGACACCGGGGAGCTGTTTTTT. Translating it yields CSTGAVDTGELFF.